Following are 20 T cell receptor beta chains from one sample sequenced in a study of T cells after yellow fever vaccination. One entry per CDR3 protein results from TCRdb running MiXCR on the 5' RACE reads. The table lists 300,000 to 350,000 distinct CDR3 sequences, approximately 4% of them singletons. The source was PBMCs, collected 5 days after the yellow fever booster vaccination. These receptors were obtained from a man aged 18 to 30 who received the YFV17D yellow fever vaccine.

This clonotype turned up a few times. The genes are TRBV11-2 and TRBJ2-5; 8 bases map to TRBD1. Trimming at V came to 5 bases and at J to 5 bases, leaving 10 bases not matched to a gene. CDR1 is SGHAT and CDR2 is FQNNGV in the germline V gene. The CDR3 is made up of 15 amino acids. In DNA form, the CDR3 reads TGTGCCAGCAGCAAACCGACAGGGGATCAGGAGACCCAGTACTTC. It codes for CASSKPTGDQETQYF. Filled out from reference TRBV11-2 and TRBJ2-5, the complete variable domain reads EAGVAQSPRYKIIEKRQSVAFWCNPISGHATLYWYQQILGQGPKLLIQFQNNGVVDDSQLPKDRFSAERLKGVDSTLKIQPAKLEDSAVYLCASSKPTGDQETQYFGPGTRLLVL.

This chain joins TRBV15 and TRBJ2-1, with TRBD2 as a possible D gene (6 bases). The V gene's germline CDR1 is LNHNV and CDR2 YYDKDF (reference sequence). Trimming shortened V by 0 bases and J by 5 bases, and 11 bases separated the two germline ends. The CDR3 contains 15 residues. The CDR3 DNA is TGTGCCACCAGCAGAGATACGGGGGAGAACAATGAGCAGTTCTTC. Its translation is CATSRDTGENNEQFF.

This clonotype was picked up a small number of times. The chain has TRBV3-1 and TRBJ2-7, with D possibly matching TRBD2 (6 bases). The CDR3 runs 13 residues. CDR1 is LGHDT, CDR2 YNNKEL, per germline (reference sequence). Trimming took off 5 bases at V and 3 bases at J, with 11 bases between the two ends. The CDR3 DNA reads TGTGCCAGCAGCGATGGGACTGGCTACGAGCAGTACTTC. This translates into CASSDGTGYEQYF.

The chain joins TRBV7-2 to TRBJ2-7; 7 positions agree with TRBD1. The J segment lost 6 bases and the V segment lost 5 bases, leaving 7 bases of the junction unmatched. The V gene's germline CDR1 is SGHTA and CDR2 FQGNSA. This CDR3 is 13 amino acids long. The CDR3 protein is CASSARQGFEQYF. Here the CDR3 DNA reads TGTGCCAGCAGCGCAAGACAGGGTTTCGAGCAGTACTTC.

This clonotype was detected only a few times. The chain joins TRBV5-8 to TRBJ1-1; unclear D gene. CDR3 length equals 14 residues. Germline V gene data show CDR1 as SGHTS and CDR2 as YDEGEE. Trimming removed 0 bases from V and 2 bases from J, with 8 bases in between. CDR3 residues: CASSLGLENTEAFF. The CDR3 nucleotides read TGTGCCAGCAGCTTGGGTCTGGAAAACACTGAAGCTTTCTTT.

The rearrangement joins TRBV19 to TRBJ2-6; the D is unclear. Per the germline V gene, CDR1 is LNHDA and CDR2 is SQIVND (reference sequence). Trimming removed 5 bases from V and 3 bases from J, with 11 bases in between. This CDR3 is built from 15 residues. Here the CDR3 DNA reads TGTGCCAGTAGTCGTTTGCCAGGTGGGGCCAACGTCCTGACTTTC. As protein: CASSRLPGGANVLTF.

The table lists this clonotype with a few counts. The chain links TRBV9 to TRBJ1-5; D is perhaps TRBD1 (6 bases). In germline, CDR1 is SGDLS, CDR2 YYNGEE. The CDR3 loop spans 15 amino acids. The V and J ends lost 2 bases and 4 bases respectively, with 13 bases between them. The chain's CDR3 is CASSVTGTPNQPQHF. CDR3 in DNA: TGTGCCAGCAGCGTCACCGGGACACCAAATCAGCCCCAGCATTTT. Based on the CDR3 plus reference TRBV9 and TRBJ1-5, the full variable domain is DSGVTQTPKHLITATGQRVTLRCSPRSGDLSVYWYQQSLDQGLQFLIQYYNGEERAKGNILERFSAQQFPDLHSELNLSSLELGDSALYFCASSVTGTPNQPQHFGDGTRLSIL.

This clonotype was detected ten times or more. This chain uses TRBV6-5 with TRBJ1-5, with 9 bases fitting TRBD1. V lost 5 bases, J lost 1 base, and 3 bases stayed unmatched. The CDR3 consists of 15 residues. Germline assignment: CDR1 MNHEY and CDR2 SVGAGI. The CDR3 loop reads CASSRGQGSNQPQHF. The CDR3 coding sequence is TGTGCCAGCAGTCGGGGACAGGGAAGCAATCAGCCCCAGCATTTT.

This clonotype was counted many times. The rearrangement links TRBV7-9 to TRBJ1-1; D unclear. This CDR3 is 13 amino acids long. Germline V gene sequence: CDR1 SEHNR, CDR2 FQNEAQ (reference sequence). V lost 3 bases and J 6 bases, leaving 11 bases between the germline ends. CDR3 nucleotides: TGTGCCAGCAGCTTGCTCCCGTCCCCTGAAGCTTTCTTT. Encoded protein: CASSLLPSPEAFF. The full variable domain, in which reference TRBV7-9 and TRBJ1-1 provide the parts outside the CDR3, is DTGVSQNPRHKITKRGQNVTFRCDPISEHNRLYWYRQTLGQGPEFLTYFQNEAQLEKSRLLSDRFSAERPKGSFSTLEIQRTEQGDSAMYLCASSLLPSPEAFFGQGTRLTVV.

The rearrangement joins TRBV12-3 or TRBV12-4 to TRBJ1-2; 8 bases are a match to TRBD1. CDR3 length equals 13 residues. V trimming: 4 bases; J trimming: 7 bases; junction bases outside the gene matches: 5. The CDR3 DNA reads as TGTGCCAGCAGTTATCAGGGGGCGGGTGGCTACACCTTC. As protein: CASSYQGAGGYTF.

This clonotype was found a few times. This chain uses TRBV18 with TRBJ2-3; 7 positions agree with TRBD1. The CDR3 has 15 amino acids. Germline CDR1 reads KGHSH; CDR2 reads LQKENI. V shed 3 bases, J shed 5 bases, and the junction held 8 bases outside the gene matches. The CDR3 DNA reads as TGTGCCAGCTCACCCGTGGGGACAGCTAAAGATACGCAGTATTTT. Protein sequence: CASSPVGTAKDTQYF.

This clonotype was recorded at least ten times. This chain connects TRBV5-1 to TRBJ2-3, with TRBD2 as a possible D gene (5 bases). The CDR3 has 13 residues. Per the germline V gene, CDR1 is SGHRS and CDR2 is YFSETQ. V was pared by 4 bases and J by 4 bases, with 10 bases between. The CDR3 bases are TGCGCCAGCAGCCCCGGGAACCCAGATACGCAGTATTTT. Protein sequence: CASSPGNPDTQYF.

This clonotype was counted only a few times. J is TRBJ1-1 and V is TRBV5-1; D not resolved. Trimming shortened V by 0 bases and J by 0 bases, and 12 bases separated the two germline ends. Germline lookup yields CDR1 SGHRS and CDR2 YFSETQ. The CDR3 has 16 residues. DNA for the CDR3: TGCGCCAGCAGCTTGGCCGCGGGGAGGGTGAACACTGAAGCTTTCTTT. Encoded protein: CASSLAAGRVNTEAFF.

This clonotype was found many times. The chain joins TRBV5-1 to TRBJ2-1; TRBD2 aligns across 8 bases. From germline, CDR1 is SGHRS and CDR2 YFSETQ. The CDR3 is 13 residues long. V dropped 0 bases and J dropped 9; count of bases not matched to a gene: 2. CDR3 sequence: CASSLALAVEQFF. The DNA for the CDR3 is TGCGCCAGCAGCTTGGCACTAGCGGTTGAGCAGTTCTTC.

The V call is TRBV7-2, the J call TRBJ2-2; 10 bases align to TRBD2. The V segment lost 1 base and the J segment 8 bases; nucleotides outside the gene matches: 10. Germline CDR1 is SGHTA and CDR2 is FQGNSA. This CDR3 spans 17 amino acids. CDR3 DNA: TGTGCCAGCAGCTTAGAGGAAGCGGGGGGGCCAATTGGGGAGCTGTTTTTT. Protein: CASSLEEAGGPIGELFF.

This clonotype showed up many times. DNA of the CDR3: TGTGCCAGCAGTGAAAGTCAGGTAGCCAAAAACATTCAGTACTTC. Translation gives CASSESQVAKNIQYF. The V and J genes are TRBV2 and TRBJ2-4; D is unclear. Trimming took off 2 bases at V and 0 bases at J, with 8 bases between the two ends. Germline CDR1 is SNHLY and CDR2 is FYNNEI. The CDR3 is made up of 15 amino acids.

The CDR3 nucleotides read TGTGCCAGCAGCCCCCTCGGGGACCAGTACTTC. Amino acid sequence: CASSPLGDQYF. V is TRBV7-2 and J is TRBJ2-5; D is possibly TRBD2 (5 bases). This CDR3 is built from 11 residues. The ends were cut back, 5 bases at V and 10 bases at J, with 11 bases in the middle. Germline CDR1 SGHTA, CDR2 FQGNSA. Variable domain in full (rest from reference TRBV7-2 and TRBJ2-5): GAGVSQSPSNKVTEKGKDVELRCDPISGHTALYWYRQSLGQGLEFLIYFQGNSAPDKSGLPSDRFSAERTGGSVSTLTIQRTQQEDSAVYLCASSPLGDQYFGPGTRLLVL.

This clonotype was seen repeatedly, ten times or more. The V call is TRBV7-2, the J call TRBJ1-3; TRBD1 matches at 8 bases. The germline V gene has CDR1 SGHTA and CDR2 FQGNSA. The junction had 9 bases not matched to a gene; V was cut back by 4 bases and J by 4 bases. This CDR3 is built from 16 residues. CDR3 sequence: CASSSRGQGLGNTIYF. As DNA, the CDR3 is TGTGCCAGCAGCTCCCGCGGACAGGGACTCGGAAACACCATATATTTT.

This sequence joins TRBV7-2 and TRBJ2-3, with 11 bases identical to TRBD2. The CDR3 length is 17 residues. With V trimmed by 3 bases and J by 3 bases, 8 bases remained unmatched. Germline CDR1 is SGHTA and CDR2 is FQGNSA. In DNA form, the CDR3 reads TGTGCCAGCAGCTTCCGTTTAGCGGGGGGGGGTACAGATACGCAGTATTTT. Amino acids: CASSFRLAGGGTDTQYF.

This clonotype was observed a handful of times. The CDR3 spells CASTHWDRSRQETQYF. In nucleotides, the CDR3 is TGTGCCAGCACCCACTGGGACAGAAGCAGACAAGAGACCCAGTACTTC. The chain links TRBV6-6 to TRBJ2-5, with TRBD1 matching over 7 bases. With V trimmed by 7 bases and J by 2 bases, 13 bases remained unmatched. The CDR3 extends over 16 amino acids. The germline V gene encodes CDR1 MNHNY and CDR2 SVGAGI (reference sequence).